This TCR beta chain was captured by sequencing in a study of T cells in Graves' hyperthyroidism and ophthalmopathy. General study findings and limits: Ophthalmopathy, which appeared later, was predicted by the model a median about 6 months before onset.

Disease lasting under 3 months, a NOSPECS grade of at least 4, and a Clinical Activity Score of at least 3 were features of the ophthalmopathy patients. Reasons for excluding patients were uncontrolled infection, other autoimmune disease, pregnancy or lactation. For the diagnoses, clinical symptoms, serum thyroxine and TRAb, thyroid ultrasound and orbital computed tomography were used. Germline loops: CDR1 MNHEY, CDR2 SVGEGT. CDR3 length equals 18 residues. V dropped 1 base and J dropped 3 bases, with 21 bases sitting between them. The source material, RNA transcripts, was used to amplify TCR beta CDR3 regions. The TCR CDR3 was amplified in a first-round RT-PCR using the HTBI primer set. MiXCR was run by TCRdb on the multiplex PCR reads, yielding one entry per CDR3 protein. Among fewer than 550,000 distinct CDR3 sequences listed, approximately 24% were seen once. This clonotype was detected many times. The antigen is unknown.

The sequenced material came from blood. The receptor was derived from a woman under 40 with Graves' ophthalmopathy. This rearrangement joins TRBV6-2 or TRBV6-3 to TRBJ1-2, with D possibly being TRBD1 (5 bases). CDR3 residues: CASSYLGLGEGWDYGYTF. For the CDR3, the DNA is TGTGCCAGCAGTTACTTGGGGCTAGGGGAGGGTTGGGACTATGGCTACACCTTC.